Listed below are T cell receptor beta chains from one sample, sequenced in a study of T cell responses to AZD1222 COVID-19 vaccine. The method was immunoSEQ multiplex PCR; TCRdb's version includes in-frame clones alone and lacks a portion of them. This sample has about 140,000 clones, with around 92% found just once. Source: peripheral blood, taken 28 days after the second AZD1222 dose. Receptors were obtained from an adult who received the AZD1222 COVID-19 vaccine. Each CDR3 is given with its conserved first and last residue. D genes are given only for firm matches. Size values are once, few and many counts, or a class for expanded clones, and some rows have none.

J gene,clone size,D gene,V gene,CDR3 protein,CDR3 DNA
TRBJ1-1,once,.,TRBV11-1,CASSSPTGINTEAFF,TGTGCCAGCAGCTCCCCAACAGGGATAAACACTGAAGCTTTCTTT
TRBJ1-5,.,.,TRBV28,CASRGNYQPQHF,TGTGCCAGCAGAGGGAACTATCAGCCCCAGCATTTT
TRBJ2-3,.,TRBD2,TRBV20-1,CSASNAGGPRTDTQYF,TGCAGTGCTAGTAACGCGGGAGGGCCCCGCACAGATACGCAGTATTTT
TRBJ2-2,.,.,TRBV4-1,CASSQDTGRGTGELFF,TGCGCCAGCAGCCAAGATACGGGGAGGGGGACCGGGGAGCTGTTTTTT
TRBJ1-3,once,TRBD1,TRBV7-9,CASSETGVGNTIYF,TGTGCCAGCAGCGAGACAGGGGTCGGAAACACCATATATTTT
TRBJ2-3,.,.,TRBV11-3,CASSPGENTDTQYF,TGTGCCAGCAGCCCAGGGGAGAACACAGATACGCAGTATTTT
TRBJ1-5,.,.,TRBV30,CAWRGGRPDQPQHF,TGTGCCTGGAGAGGGGGGCGTCCTGATCAGCCCCAGCATTTT
TRBJ2-7,.,TRBD2,TRBV19,CASSLSGKDYEQYF,TGTGCCAGTAGTCTTAGCGGGAAGGACTACGAGCAGTACTTC
TRBJ1-2,once,TRBD1,TRBV5-1,CASSLGGQMNAYGYTF,TGCGCCAGCAGCTTGGGGGGACAGATGAACGCCTATGGCTACACCTTC
TRBJ1-2,.,TRBD1,TRBV29-1,CSVNRQGYGYTF,TGCAGCGTAAACAGACAGGGGTATGGCTACACCTTC
TRBJ1-1,.,.,TRBV6-2/TRBV6-3,CASSSRENTEAFF,TGTGCCAGCAGTTCCCGGGAGAACACTGAAGCTTTCTTT
TRBJ2-3,once,TRBD1,TRBV4-1,CASSPLPLQGVTDTQYF,TGCGCCAGCAGCCCCCTCCCCTTACAGGGGGTTACAGATACGCAGTATTTT
TRBJ1-1,few,.,TRBV7-2,CASSLGWGAGTEAFF,TGTGCCAGCAGCTTAGGATGGGGGGCGGGCACTGAAGCTTTCTTT
TRBJ1-6,.,TRBD1,TRBV7-2,CASSLRDRGNSPLHF,TGTGCCAGCAGCTTAAGGGACAGGGGTAATTCACCCCTCCACTTT
TRBJ2-3,once,.,TRBV4-3,CASSWDASTDTQYF,TGCGCCAGCAGCTGGGACGCAAGCACAGATACGCAGTATTTT
TRBJ2-7,.,TRBD2,TRBV4-1,CASSQTGTRAYEQYF,TGCGCCAGCAGCCAAACCGGGACTAGGGCCTACGAGCAGTACTTC
TRBJ2-1,.,TRBD2,TRBV7-2,CASSARSGNYNEQFF,TGTGCCAGCAGCGCGCGTAGCGGGAATTACAATGAGCAGTTCTTC
TRBJ1-3,.,.,TRBV5-5,CASSPIGSSGNTIYF,TGTGCCAGCAGCCCAATCGGGAGCTCTGGAAACACCATATATTTT
TRBJ2-7,.,.,TRBV2,CASCRESNEQYF,TGTGCCAGTTGCAGGGAAAGTAACGAGCAGTACTTC
TRBJ2-1,.,.,TRBV6-2/TRBV6-3,CASSYDFDEQFF,TGTGCCAGCAGTTACGATTTCGATGAGCAGTTCTTC
TRBJ1-6,.,.,TRBV27,CASSLGAGYNSPLHF,TGTGCCAGCAGTTTAGGGGCAGGGTATAATTCACCCCTCCACTTT
TRBJ2-3,.,.,TRBV10-3,CAISEPYKQGADTQYF,TGTGCCATCAGTGAGCCCTACAAACAGGGTGCAGATACGCAGTATTTT
TRBJ2-2,once,.,TRBV19,CASSYGTKTGELFF,TGTGCCAGTAGTTATGGGACGAAGACCGGGGAGCTGTTTTTT
TRBJ2-1,.,TRBD2,TRBV25-1,CASSVIWTSGTYNEQFF,TGTGCCAGCAGTGTAATCTGGACTAGCGGGACTTACAATGAGCAGTTCTTC
TRBJ2-7,.,.,TRBV7-6,CASSFSFDGGEQYF,TGTGCCAGCAGCTTTTCATTTGACGGAGGCGAGCAGTACTTC
TRBJ1-3,few,.,TRBV3-1/TRBV3-2,CASSHGRSSGNTIYF,TGTGCCAGCAGCCATGGGCGCTCCTCTGGAAACACCATATATTTT
TRBJ2-1,.,TRBD1,TRBV5-4,CASSTKRQGASYNEQFF,TGTGCCAGCAGCACAAAGCGACAGGGGGCTTCCTACAATGAGCAGTTCTTC
TRBJ2-3,.,.,TRBV7-9,CASSYQDGKLTDTQYF,TGTGCCAGCAGCTATCAGGACGGAAAGCTGACAGATACGCAGTATTTT
TRBJ2-1,.,TRBD2,TRBV9,CASSASIAGVPHEQFF,TGTGCCAGCAGCGCCAGCATAGCGGGAGTGCCCCATGAGCAGTTCTTC
TRBJ1-5,.,.,TRBV19,CASSIGRRNQPQHF,TGTGCCAGTAGTATCGGCAGACGCAATCAGCCCCAGCATTTT
TRBJ2-7,.,TRBD2,TRBV27,CASSFLGGSTPYEQYF,TGTGCCAGCAGTTTTCTCGGCGGGAGTACCCCCTACGAGCAGTACTTC
TRBJ1-4,.,.,TRBV15,CATRNFGGNDEKLFF,TGTGCCACCAGAAACTTTGGGGGGAACGATGAAAAACTGTTTTTT
TRBJ1-1,.,.,TRBV30,CAWRRQPNTEAFF,TGTGCCTGGAGGAGACAACCGAACACTGAAGCTTTCTTT
TRBJ1-1,.,.,TRBV6-2/TRBV6-3,CASSYSVMNTEAFF,TGTGCCAGCAGTTACTCTGTGATGAACACTGAAGCTTTCTTT
TRBJ2-7,.,.,TRBV7-2,CASSLSLATTYEQYF,TGTGCCAGCAGCTTAAGCCTAGCAACGACCTACGAGCAGTACTTC
TRBJ2-5,.,.,TRBV7-9,CASSLSRQQETQYF,TGTGCCAGCAGCTTATCACGGCAGCAAGAGACCCAGTACTTC
TRBJ2-7,once,TRBD1,TRBV28,CASSPGTGVYEQYF,TGTGCCAGCAGTCCCGGGACAGGGGTTTACGAGCAGTACTTC
TRBJ2-1,.,.,TRBV27,CASSHGDEQFF,TGTGCCAGCAGCCATGGGGATGAGCAGTTCTTC
TRBJ2-7,.,TRBD1,TRBV3-1/TRBV3-2,CASSQDRTGGNEQYF,TGTGCCAGCAGCCAAGATAGGACAGGGGGCAACGAGCAGTACTTC
TRBJ2-2,.,.,TRBV10-1,CASSAGTANTGELFF,TGCGCCAGCAGTGCTGGGACGGCGAACACCGGGGAGCTGTTTTTT
TRBJ2-7,.,TRBD2,TRBV5-4,CASSLGREKQYF,TGTGCCAGCAGCTTGGGGCGGGAGAAGCAGTACTTC
TRBJ1-2,.,.,TRBV19,CASSIVRRGPVIGYTF,TGTGCCAGTAGTATAGTCAGACGGGGGCCAGTTATTGGCTACACCTTC
TRBJ1-2,once,.,TRBV28,CASSPQDSTNYGYTF,TGTGCCAGCAGTCCCCAGGACAGTACTAACTATGGCTACACCTTC